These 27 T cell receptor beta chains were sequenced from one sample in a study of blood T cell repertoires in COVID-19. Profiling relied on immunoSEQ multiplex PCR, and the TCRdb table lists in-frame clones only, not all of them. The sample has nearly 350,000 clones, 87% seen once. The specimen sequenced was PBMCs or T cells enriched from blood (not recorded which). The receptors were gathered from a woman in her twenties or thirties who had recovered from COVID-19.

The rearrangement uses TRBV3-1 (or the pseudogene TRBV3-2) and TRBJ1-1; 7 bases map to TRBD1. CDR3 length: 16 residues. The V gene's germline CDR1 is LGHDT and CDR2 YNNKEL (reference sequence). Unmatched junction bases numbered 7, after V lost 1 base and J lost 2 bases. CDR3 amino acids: CASSQAVGTANTEAFF. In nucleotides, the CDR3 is TGTGCCAGCAGCCAAGCGGTGGGGACAGCTAACACTGAAGCTTTCTTT.

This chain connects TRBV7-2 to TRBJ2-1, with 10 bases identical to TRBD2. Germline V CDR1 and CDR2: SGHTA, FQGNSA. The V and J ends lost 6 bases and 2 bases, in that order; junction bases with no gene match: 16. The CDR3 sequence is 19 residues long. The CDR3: CASRDPLAGPSHTYNEQFF. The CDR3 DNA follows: TGTGCCAGCAGGGACCCACTAGCGGGGCCTAGTCATACCTACAATGAGCAGTTCTTC. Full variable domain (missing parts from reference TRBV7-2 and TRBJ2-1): GAGVSQSPSNKVTEKGKDVELRCDPISGHTALYWYRQSLGQGLEFLIYFQGNSAPDKSGLPSDRFSAERTGGSVSTLTIQRTQQEDSAVYLCASRDPLAGPSHTYNEQFFGPGTRLTVL.

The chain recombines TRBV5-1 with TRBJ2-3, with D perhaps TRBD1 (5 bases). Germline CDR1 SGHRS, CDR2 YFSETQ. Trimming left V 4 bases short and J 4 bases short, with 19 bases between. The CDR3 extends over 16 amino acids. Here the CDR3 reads CASSLSGLTASDTQYF. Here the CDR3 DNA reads TGCGCCAGCAGCCTCAGTGGGTTGACAGCGTCAGATACGCAGTATTTT.

The CDR3 sequence: CAWSVSAGSNYGYTF. CDR3 DNA sequence: TGTGCCTGGAGTGTTTCGGCAGGTTCTAACTATGGCTACACCTTC. This chain uses TRBV30 with TRBJ1-2; no firm D call. Trimming shortened V by 0 bases and J by 0 bases, and 11 bases separated the two germline ends. From germline, CDR1 is GTSNPN and CDR2 SVGIG (reference sequence). The CDR3 loop spans 15 amino acids.

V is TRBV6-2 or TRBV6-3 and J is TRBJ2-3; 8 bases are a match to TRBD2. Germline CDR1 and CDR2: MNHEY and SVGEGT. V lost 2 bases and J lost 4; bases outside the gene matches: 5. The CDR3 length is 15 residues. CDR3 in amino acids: CASSYGTRVADTQYF. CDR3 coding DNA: TGTGCCAGCAGTTACGGGACTAGGGTCGCAGATACGCAGTATTTT.

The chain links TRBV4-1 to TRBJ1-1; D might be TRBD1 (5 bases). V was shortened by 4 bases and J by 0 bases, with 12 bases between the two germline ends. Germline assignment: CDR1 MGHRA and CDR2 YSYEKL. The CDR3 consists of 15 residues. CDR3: CASSPGQSMNTEAFF. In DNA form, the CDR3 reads TGCGCCAGCAGCCCAGGGCAATCTATGAACACTGAAGCTTTCTTT.

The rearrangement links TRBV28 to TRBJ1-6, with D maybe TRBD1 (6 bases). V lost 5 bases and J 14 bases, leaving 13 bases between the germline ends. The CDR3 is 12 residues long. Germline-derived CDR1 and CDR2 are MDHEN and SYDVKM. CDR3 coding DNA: TGTGCCAGCAGTCATTTACAGGGAACCCTCCACTTT. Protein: CASSHLQGTLHF.

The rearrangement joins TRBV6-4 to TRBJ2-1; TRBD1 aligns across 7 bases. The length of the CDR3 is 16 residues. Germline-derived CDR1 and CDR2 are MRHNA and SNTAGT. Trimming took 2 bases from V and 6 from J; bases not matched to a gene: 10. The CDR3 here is CASSDTGTDLVNEQFF. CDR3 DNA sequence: TGTGCCAGCAGTGACACAGGGACAGACTTGGTCAATGAGCAGTTCTTC.

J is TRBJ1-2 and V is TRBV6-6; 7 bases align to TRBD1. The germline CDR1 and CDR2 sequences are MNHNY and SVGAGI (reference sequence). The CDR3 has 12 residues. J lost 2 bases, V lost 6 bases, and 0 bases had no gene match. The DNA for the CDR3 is TGTGCCAGCAGGGGACAGAACTATGGCTACACCTTC. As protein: CASRGQNYGYTF.

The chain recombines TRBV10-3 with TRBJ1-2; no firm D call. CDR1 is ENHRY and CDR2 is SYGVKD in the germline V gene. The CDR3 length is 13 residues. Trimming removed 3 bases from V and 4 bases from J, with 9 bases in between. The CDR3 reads CAISDRGAYGYTF. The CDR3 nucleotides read TGTGCCATCAGTGACCGGGGAGCCTATGGCTACACCTTC.

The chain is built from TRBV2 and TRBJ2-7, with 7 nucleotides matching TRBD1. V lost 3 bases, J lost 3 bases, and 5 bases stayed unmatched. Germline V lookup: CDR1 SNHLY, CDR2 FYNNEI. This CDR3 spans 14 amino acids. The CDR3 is CASSDQSGGYEQYF. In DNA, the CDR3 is TGTGCCAGCAGTGATCAGTCAGGGGGCTACGAGCAGTACTTC.

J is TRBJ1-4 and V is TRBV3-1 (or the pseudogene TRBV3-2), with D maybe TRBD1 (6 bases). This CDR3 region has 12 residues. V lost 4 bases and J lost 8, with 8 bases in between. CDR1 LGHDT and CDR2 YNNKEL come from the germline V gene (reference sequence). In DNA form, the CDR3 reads TGTGCCAGCAGCCCGGGACACGAAAAACTGTTTTTT. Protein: CASSPGHEKLFF.

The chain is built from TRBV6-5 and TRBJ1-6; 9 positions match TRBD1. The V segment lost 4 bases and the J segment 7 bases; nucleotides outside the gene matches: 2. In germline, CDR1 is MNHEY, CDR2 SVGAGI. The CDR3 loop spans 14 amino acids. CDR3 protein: CASSWTGENSPLHF. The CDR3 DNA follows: TGTGCCAGCAGTTGGACAGGGGAAAATTCACCCCTCCACTTT.

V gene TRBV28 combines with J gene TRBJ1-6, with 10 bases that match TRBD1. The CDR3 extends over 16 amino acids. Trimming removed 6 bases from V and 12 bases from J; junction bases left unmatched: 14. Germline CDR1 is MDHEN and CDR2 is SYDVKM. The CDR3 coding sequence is TGTGCCAGCAGGGCGGAACCGGGACAGGGGTCTATACCCCTCCACTTT. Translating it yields CASRAEPGQGSIPLHF.

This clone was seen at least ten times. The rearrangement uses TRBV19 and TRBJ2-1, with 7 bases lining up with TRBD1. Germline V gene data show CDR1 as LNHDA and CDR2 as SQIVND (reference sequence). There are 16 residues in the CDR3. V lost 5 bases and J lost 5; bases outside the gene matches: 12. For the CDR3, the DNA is TGTGCCAGTAGTCCCCGACAGGGCTTGACAAACAATGAGCAGTTCTTC. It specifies CASSPRQGLTNNEQFF.

CDR3 in DNA: TGCGCCAGCAGCTTGGAAGGACAGGGGTACACTGAAGCTTTCTTT. This codes for CASSLEGQGYTEAFF. J is TRBJ1-1 and V is TRBV5-1, with 9 bases that match TRBD1. This CDR3 has 15 amino acids. The J segment lost 3 bases and the V segment lost 0 bases, leaving 3 bases of the junction unmatched. Germline V CDR1 and CDR2: SGHRS, YFSETQ.

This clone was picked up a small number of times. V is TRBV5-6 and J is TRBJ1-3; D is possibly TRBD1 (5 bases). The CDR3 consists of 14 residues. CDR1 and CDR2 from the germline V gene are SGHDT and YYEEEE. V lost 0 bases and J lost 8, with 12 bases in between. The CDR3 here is CASSLGQGSDTIYF. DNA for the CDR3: TGTGCCAGCAGCTTGGGCCAGGGTAGTGACACCATATATTTT.

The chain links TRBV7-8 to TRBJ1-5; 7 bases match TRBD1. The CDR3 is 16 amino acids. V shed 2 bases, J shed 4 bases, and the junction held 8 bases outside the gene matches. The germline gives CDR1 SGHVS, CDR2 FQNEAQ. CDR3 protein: CASSLSTTGSNQPQHF. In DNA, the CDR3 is TGTGCCAGCAGCTTAAGTACGACAGGGTCAAATCAGCCCCAGCATTTT.

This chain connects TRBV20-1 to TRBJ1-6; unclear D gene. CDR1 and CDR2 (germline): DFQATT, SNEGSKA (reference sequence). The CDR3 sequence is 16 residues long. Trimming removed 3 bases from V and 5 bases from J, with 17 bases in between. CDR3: CSASGSLAANNSPLHF. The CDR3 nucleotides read TGCAGTGCTAGTGGCAGCTTAGCAGCTAATAATTCACCCCTCCACTTT.

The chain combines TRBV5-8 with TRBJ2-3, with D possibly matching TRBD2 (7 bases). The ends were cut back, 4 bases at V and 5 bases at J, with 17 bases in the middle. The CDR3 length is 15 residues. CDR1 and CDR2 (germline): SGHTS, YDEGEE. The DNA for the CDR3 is TGTGCCAGCAGCCCCCGGGGGGCTTTTATAGATACGCAGTATTTT. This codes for CASSPRGAFIDTQYF. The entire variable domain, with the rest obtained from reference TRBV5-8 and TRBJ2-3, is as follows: EAGVTQSPTHLIKTRGQQATLRCSPISGHTSVYWYQQALGLGLQFLLWYDEGEERNRGNFPPRFSGRQFPNYSSELNVNALELEDSALYLCASSPRGAFIDTQYFGPGTRLTVL.

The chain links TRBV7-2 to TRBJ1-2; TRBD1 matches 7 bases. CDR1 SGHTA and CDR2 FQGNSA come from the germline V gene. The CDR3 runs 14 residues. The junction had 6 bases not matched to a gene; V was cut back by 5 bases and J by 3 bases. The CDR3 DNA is TGTGCCAGCAGCGCAGCCGGGACAGACTATGGCTACACCTTC. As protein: CASSAAGTDYGYTF.

DNA of the CDR3: TGTGCCAGTAGTAGATCGGCAGGGGGAACCTACGAGCAGTACTTC. This sequence encodes CASSRSAGGTYEQYF. This sequence joins TRBV19 and TRBJ2-7, with 7 nucleotides matching TRBD1. Per the germline V gene, CDR1 is LNHDA and CDR2 is SQIVND (reference sequence). V trimming: 4 bases; J trimming: 2 bases; junction bases outside the gene matches: 8. This CDR3 is 15 amino acids long.

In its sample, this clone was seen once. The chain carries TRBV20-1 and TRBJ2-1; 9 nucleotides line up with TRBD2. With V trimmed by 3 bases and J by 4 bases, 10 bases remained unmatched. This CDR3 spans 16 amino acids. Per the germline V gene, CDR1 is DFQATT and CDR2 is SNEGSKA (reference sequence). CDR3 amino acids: CSASLPRGGQYNEQFF. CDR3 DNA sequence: TGCAGTGCTAGTCTCCCGCGGGGGGGCCAATACAATGAGCAGTTCTTC.

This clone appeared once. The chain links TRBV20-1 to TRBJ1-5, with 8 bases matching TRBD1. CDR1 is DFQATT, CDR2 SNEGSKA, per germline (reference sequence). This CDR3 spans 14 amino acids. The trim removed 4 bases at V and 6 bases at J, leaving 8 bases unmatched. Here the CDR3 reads CSAIDRGTGQPQHF. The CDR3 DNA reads TGCAGTGCTATTGACAGGGGCACCGGTCAGCCCCAGCATTTT.

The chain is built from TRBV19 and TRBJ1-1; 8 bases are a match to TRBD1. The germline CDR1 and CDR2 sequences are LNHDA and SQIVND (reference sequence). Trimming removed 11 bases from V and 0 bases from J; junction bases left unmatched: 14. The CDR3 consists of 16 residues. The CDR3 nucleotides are TGTGCCTCAAGCGGTACAGGGGGTCTCCTGAACACTGAAGCTTTCTTT. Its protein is CASSGTGGLLNTEAFF.

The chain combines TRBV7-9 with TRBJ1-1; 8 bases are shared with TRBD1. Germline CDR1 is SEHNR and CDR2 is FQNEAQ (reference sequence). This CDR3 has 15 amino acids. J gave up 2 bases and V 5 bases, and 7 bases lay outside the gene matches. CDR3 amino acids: CASSADRDLNTEAFF. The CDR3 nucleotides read TGTGCCAGCAGCGCGGACAGGGACCTAAACACTGAAGCTTTCTTT. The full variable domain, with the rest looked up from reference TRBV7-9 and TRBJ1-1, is DTGVSQNPRHKITKRGQNVTFRCDPISEHNRLYWYRQTLGQGPEFLTYFQNEAQLEKSRLLSDRFSAERPKGSFSTLEIQRTEQGDSAMYLCASSADRDLNTEAFFGQGTRLTVV.

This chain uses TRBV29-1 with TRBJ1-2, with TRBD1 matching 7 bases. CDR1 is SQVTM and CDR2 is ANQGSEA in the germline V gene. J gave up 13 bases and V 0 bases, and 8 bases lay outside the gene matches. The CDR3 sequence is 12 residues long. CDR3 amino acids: CSVEDRGQVSTF. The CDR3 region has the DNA TGCAGCGTTGAAGATCGTGGACAGGTCTCCACCTTC.